A selection of T cell receptor beta chains follows, all from one sample in a study of control samples from healthy donors and cancer patients. Here immunoSEQ multiplex PCR was the method, and the copy in TCRdb shows in-frame clones only, minus some. The data contain approximately 150,000 clones, around 94% of them singletons. The source material was blood. All receptors come from a woman between 18 and 29 years old in good health. Both conserved end residues are part of each CDR3. A D gene is named only where the DNA matches it firmly.

>NA|TRBV25-1|TRBJ1-2
CASSPPTDNYGYTF
>NA|TRBV18|TRBJ1-2
CASSPPERGVYGYTF
>NA|TRBV6-6|TRBJ1-3
CASRWAGGGIENTIYF
>NA|TRBV7-7|TRBJ2-2
CASSLAPPDGTGNTGELFF
>NA|TRBV18|TRBJ1-5
CASSPGGSGNSNQPQHF
>NA|TRBV25-1|TRBJ1-1
CASTSGFKENTEAFF
>NA|TRBV5-4|TRBJ2-1
CASSSAGTPGFEQFF
>NA|TRBV5-1|TRBJ2-7
CASTPGESYEQYF
>NA|TRBV6-5|TRBJ1-1
CASSYWENTEAFF
>TRBD1|TRBV19|TRBJ1-6
CASSLGQANSPLHF
>TRBD1|TRBV10-3|TRBJ1-2
CATATGTGDNYGYTF
>TRBD1|TRBV10-3|TRBJ1-4
CAISEGQGREKLFF
>NA|TRBV12-3/TRBV12-4|TRBJ2-1
CASSPLNEQFF
>NA|TRBV7-2|TRBJ2-3
CASTLNPDTQYF
>TRBD1|TRBV5-1|TRBJ1-6
CASSSSPGTGNSPLHF
>NA|TRBV27|TRBJ1-1
CASSLGGSRTEAFF
>NA|TRBV7-9|TRBJ2-3
CASSFGQGTDTQYF
>TRBD1|TRBV2|TRBJ1-1
CASRVTGGTEAFF
>NA|TRBV6-5|TRBJ2-1
CASSRYRHNEQFF
>NA|TRBV5-4|TRBJ2-5
CASSFDRETQYF
>TRBD1|TRBV27|TRBJ1-2
CASSSKDRGIYGYTF
>NA|TRBV9|TRBJ2-7
CASSVGGQRTYEQYF
>NA|TRBV11-3|TRBJ1-3
CASSQAGSTGNTIYF
>NA|TRBV9|TRBJ2-5
CASTPSGTKETQYF